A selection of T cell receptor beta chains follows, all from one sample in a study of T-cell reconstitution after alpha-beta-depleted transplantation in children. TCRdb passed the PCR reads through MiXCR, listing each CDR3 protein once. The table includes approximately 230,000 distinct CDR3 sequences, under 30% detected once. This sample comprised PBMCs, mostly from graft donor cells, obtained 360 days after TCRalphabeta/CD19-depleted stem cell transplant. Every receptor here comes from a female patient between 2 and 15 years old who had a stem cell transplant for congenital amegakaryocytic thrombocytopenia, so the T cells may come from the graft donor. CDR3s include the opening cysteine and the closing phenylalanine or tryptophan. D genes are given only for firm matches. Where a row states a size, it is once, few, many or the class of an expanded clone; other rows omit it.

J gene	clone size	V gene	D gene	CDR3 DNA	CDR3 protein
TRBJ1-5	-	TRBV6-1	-	TGTGCCAGCAGCCTTCCTGGACGGCCCAATCAGCCCCAGCATTTT	CASSLPGRPNQPQHF
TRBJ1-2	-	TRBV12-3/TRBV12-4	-	TGTGCCAGCATCCAGGGTATTAGGGACTATGGCTACACCTTC	CASIQGIRDYGYTF
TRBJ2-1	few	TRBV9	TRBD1	TGTGCCAGCAGCCCAGCAAGGACAGGGACCTACAATGAGCAGTTCTTC	CASSPARTGTYNEQFF
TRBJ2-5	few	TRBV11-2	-	TGTGCCAGCAGCCTAACAGGCGCCATAGAGACCCAGTACTTC	CASSLTGAIETQYF
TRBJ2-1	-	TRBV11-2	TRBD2	TGTGCCAGCAGCCGCTGGGTAGCGGGAGATCACAATGAGCAGTTCTTC	CASSRWVAGDHNEQFF
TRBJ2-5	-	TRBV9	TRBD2	TGTGCCAGCAGCCCGGGGACTAGCGGGGAACAAGAGACCCAGTACTTC	CASSPGTSGEQETQYF
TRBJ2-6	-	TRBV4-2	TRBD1	TGTGCCAGCAGCCAATTCGGGACAGGGTCCTCTGGGGCCAACGTCCTGACTTTC	CASSQFGTGSSGANVLTF
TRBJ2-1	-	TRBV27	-	TGTGCCAGCAGTTTTGGGAGCTCCTACAATGAGCAGTTCTTC	CASSFGSSYNEQFF
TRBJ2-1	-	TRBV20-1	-	TGCAGTGCTAGTGCGGCCGAGCGTTATGAGCAGTTCTTC	CSASAAERYEQFF
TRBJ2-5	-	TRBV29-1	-	TGCAGCGTTGATGTGGTTTTTGGCATCCAAGAGACCCAGTACTTC	CSVDVVFGIQETQYF
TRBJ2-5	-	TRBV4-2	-	TGTGCCAGCAGCCAAGATCGTTTTGGGGGGAGGGAGACCCAGTACTTC	CASSQDRFGGRETQYF
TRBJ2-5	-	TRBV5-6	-	TGTGCCAGCAGCCCGAATCTAGGTTGGGGAGAGACCCAGTACTTC	CASSPNLGWGETQYF
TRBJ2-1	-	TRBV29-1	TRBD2	TGCAGCGTTGTGGGGATAGCGGGATTCTCCGGCTTTTACAATGAGCAGTTCTTC	CSVVGIAGFSGFYNEQFF
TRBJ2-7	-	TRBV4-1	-	TGCGCCAGCAGCCTCCAGGGGGGGGGCTACGAGCAGTACTTC	CASSLQGGGYEQYF
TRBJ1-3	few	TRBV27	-	TGTGCCAGCAGTTCCGGCATCGACTCTGGAAACACCATATATTTT	CASSSGIDSGNTIYF
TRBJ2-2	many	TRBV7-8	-	TGTGCCAGCAGCTTGGGGGCGCGGTATAAGACCGGGGAGCTGTTTTTT	CASSLGARYKTGELFF
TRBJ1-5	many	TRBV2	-	TGTGCCAGCAGAGTACAGGTTAATCAGCCCCAGCATTTT	CASRVQVNQPQHF
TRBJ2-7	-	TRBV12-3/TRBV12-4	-	TGTGCCAGCAGTTTAGGTTGGGTCAGCTCCTACGAGCAGTACTTC	CASSLGWVSSYEQYF
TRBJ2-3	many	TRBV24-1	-	TGTGCCACCAGTCTCAGTGCGGGGACAGATACGCAGTATTTT	CATSLSAGTDTQYF
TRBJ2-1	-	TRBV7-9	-	TGTGCCAGCAGCTTAGTCGGTCGTTCAGAAAGGTTCTTC	CASSLVGRSERFF
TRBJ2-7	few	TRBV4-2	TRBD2	TGTGCCAGCAGCCAAGCGGGAGGTCTAGCGGCCTCCTACGAGCAGTACTTC	CASSQAGGLAASYEQYF
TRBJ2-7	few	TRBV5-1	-	TGCGCCAGCAGCGAAAACCAGGCCTCCTACGAGCAGTACTTC	CASSENQASYEQYF
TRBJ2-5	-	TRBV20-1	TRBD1	TGCAGTGCTAGAGGGACAGGGGAAGGGACCCAGTACTTC	CSARGTGEGTQYF
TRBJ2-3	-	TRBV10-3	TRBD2	TGTGCCACAAGACTAGCGGGGACTACAGATACGCAGTATTTT	CATRLAGTTDTQYF
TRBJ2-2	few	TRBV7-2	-	TGTGCCAGCAGCTTATCAGTGCACGGGGAGCTGTTTTTT	CASSLSVHGELFF
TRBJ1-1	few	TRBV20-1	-	TGCAGCATCCTCTGGAGGGGGGACACTGAAGCTTTCTTT	CSILWRGDTEAFF